This T cell receptor beta chain was sequenced during a study of post-analysis software for immune sequencing data. Study outcomes and limitations: The study found TRBV5-6, TRBV5-1 and TRBV20-1 among 4 or 5 TRBV segments more frequent in patients than controls.

Unique molecular identifiers were built into the TCR beta cDNA libraries. One entry per CDR3 protein, called by TCRdb with MiXCR from the PCR reads. The sample lists roughly 540,000 distinct CDR3 sequences, about a third occurring once. This CDR3 is built from 19 residues. Losses at the gene ends were 5 bases for V and 2 bases for J; bases not matched to a gene: 9. Germline loops: CDR1 SGHVS, CDR2 FNYEAQ. With regard to this clonotype: Its target is not known.

The chain links TRBV7-6 to TRBJ2-2; 15 bases line up with TRBD2. This clonotype was sampled from a girl aged 2 to 17 with multiple sclerosis. The sequencing input was blood. The CDR3 loop is CASSHAGTSGGLNTGELFF. CDR3 sequence (DNA): TGTGCCAGCAGCCACGCCGGGACTAGCGGGGGGCTAAACACCGGGGAGCTGTTTTTT.